This TCR beta chain stems from a study of T cell responses to AZD1222 COVID-19 vaccine. Study-wide results and caveats: It was only a handful of AZD1222 recipients who were seropositive at baseline. The donor cohort was predominantly white British with a female majority, and clonal diversity may have been underestimated. Once two AZD1222 doses were given, Spike-specific TCR breadth and depth went up.

Libraries were prepared by immunoSEQ multiplex PCR; TCRdb keeps only in-frame clonotypes and omits some of them. This sample has over 130,000 clones, with more than 90% found just once. The CDR3 runs to 16 residues. Germline V lookup: CDR1 MDHEN, CDR2 SYDVKM. V lost 6 bases and J lost 2; bases outside the gene matches: 8. Whether given at about 4 or about 12 weeks, second doses were pooled. On this clone itself: Its specificity is unknown.

Source: peripheral blood, taken 28 days after the second AZD1222 dose. This TCR was sampled from an adult who received the AZD1222 COVID-19 vaccine. The chain uses TRBV28 and TRBJ2-2; 8 bases map to TRBD1. This CDR3 is CASRNSDRENTGELFF. The CDR3 DNA reads as TGTGCCAGCAGGAACTCGGACAGGGAAAACACCGGGGAGCTGTTTTTT.